Listed here are 5 T cell receptor beta chains from one sample, sequenced in a study of beta chain features in type 1 diabetes. Expressed TCRB transcripts were sequenced because the entire RNA isolate underwent reverse transcription. The protocol was immunoSEQ multiplex PCR, while the TCRdb copy is restricted to in-frame clones and leaves out a portion. The sample contains 150,000 to 180,000 clones, over 8.5% of which appear only once. The source material was central memory CD4+ T cells from blood. These receptors came from a man aged 18-30 years in good health.

The CDR3, as DNA: TGTGCCAGCAGCTACGTGGTCGCGCGGCCTGACAATGAGCAGTTCTTC. Its protein product is CASSYVVARPDNEQFF. The chain links TRBV4-2 to TRBJ2-1; D is unclear. Germline CDR1 and CDR2: LGHNA and YNFKEQ. The CDR3 is made up of 16 amino acids. The germline V and J ends were trimmed by 5 bases and 5 bases, with 19 bases remaining between them.

This clone was observed a handful of times. The rearrangement links TRBV19 to TRBJ2-1; D uncertain. This CDR3 contains 15 residues. Per germline, CDR1 LNHDA and CDR2 SQIVND (reference sequence). V was cut by 4 bases and J by 0 bases, with 10 bases left in between. This CDR3 reads CASSKEPGSYNEQFF. The DNA for the CDR3 is TGTGCCAGTAGTAAGGAGCCGGGCTCCTACAATGAGCAGTTCTTC.

The gene calls are TRBV4-2 and TRBJ1-2, with 7 positions matching TRBD1. Losses at the gene ends were 0 bases for V and 8 bases for J; bases not matched to a gene: 9. The germline V gene has CDR1 LGHNA and CDR2 YNFKEQ. This CDR3 is 15 amino acids long. The CDR3 coding sequence is TGTGCCAGCAGCCAAGATCGGACAGGTGTCGGAGGCTACACCTTC. It encodes CASSQDRTGVGGYTF.

The gene calls are TRBV7-2 and TRBJ2-5; possibly TRBD2 for D (5 bases). In germline, CDR1 is SGHTA, CDR2 FQGNSA. The CDR3 spans 13 residues. The V gene lost 5 bases and the J gene lost 5 bases, with 12 bases spanning the gap. The DNA of the CDR3 is TGTGCCAGCAGCCAAGTGACGGGGGAGACCCAGTACTTC. It yields the protein CASSQVTGETQYF.

There are a few counts of this clone. This rearrangement joins TRBV5-1 to TRBJ2-5, with D possibly TRBD2 on 6 matching bases. CDR1 and CDR2 (germline): SGHRS, YFSETQ. Between the trimmed V and J ends, which lost 4 bases and 4 bases, there was a span of 11 bases. The CDR3 contains 13 residues. DNA of the CDR3: TGCGCCAGCAGCCCGGGAGCGGGAGAGACCCAGTACTTC. Protein product: CASSPGAGETQYF.